What follows are 8 T cell receptor beta chains derived from one specimen sequenced in a study of graft-versus-host responses after intestinal transplantation. These TCRs' antigens remain unknown. Using immunoSEQ multiplex PCR, the repertoire was profiled, and TCRdb retains in-frame clones only, with some absent. The table lists 80,000 to 100,000 clones, around 83% of them singletons. The input for sequencing was unstimulated CD8+ T cells sorted from spleen or lymph node cells, taken before intestinal transplant. The receptors shown here come from a human donor who received an intestinal transplant.

Of note for this clone: The identical CDR3 is also encoded by other nucleotide sequences in the sample. V gene TRBV27 combines with J gene TRBJ2-7; TRBD1 aligns across 9 bases. Germline lookup yields CDR1 MNHEY and CDR2 SMNVEV (reference sequence). This CDR3 contains 13 residues. The junction had 2 bases not matched to a gene; V was cut back by 4 bases and J by 4 bases. In DNA, the CDR3 is TGTGCCAGCAGTTGGGGACAGGGATACGAGCAGTACTTC. Protein: CASSWGQGYEQYF.

The gene calls are TRBV2 and TRBJ2-7; D remains ambiguous. The ends were cut back, 4 bases at V and 8 bases at J, with 18 bases in the middle. The germline V gene encodes CDR1 SNHLY and CDR2 FYNNEI. This CDR3 is built from 14 residues. CDR3 sequence: CASSAKRSITKQYF. CDR3 sequence (DNA): TGTGCCAGCAGTGCGAAACGGAGCATTACGAAGCAGTACTTC.

The V gene is TRBV19, the J gene TRBJ1-5; D is ambiguous. The CDR3 extends over 13 amino acids. Germline-derived CDR1 and CDR2 are LNHDA and SQIVND (reference sequence). V gave up 7 bases and J gave up 5 bases, with 12 bases separating them. CDR3 bases: TGTGCCAGTACCCACCGGAGGTATCAGCCCCAGCATTTT. It codes for CASTHRRYQPQHF.

The CDR3 DNA reads TGTGCCAGCAGCTTACCGACTAGCTCCATAGGGAATGAGCAGTTCTTC. Protein product: CASSLPTSSIGNEQFF. The rearrangement links TRBV4-2 to TRBJ2-1, with 7 bases aligning to TRBD2. Trimming cost V 5 bases and J 7 bases; bases outside gene matches: 14. Germline V gene data show CDR1 as LGHNA and CDR2 as YNFKEQ. The CDR3 contains 16 residues.

The chain employs TRBV7-9 and TRBJ1-4; D may be TRBD1 (6 bases). This CDR3 comprises 15 residues. Germline CDR1 reads SEHNR; CDR2 reads FQNEAQ (reference sequence). Trimming stripped 7 bases from V and 8 bases from J, with 20 bases between. CDR3 region: CASNSVIGGSEKLFF. The CDR3 region has the DNA TGTGCCAGCAATTCCGTCATAGGGGGATCGGAAAAACTGTTTTTT.

This chain connects TRBV19 to TRBJ2-7; 8 bases are shared with TRBD1. The CDR3 loop spans 15 amino acids. J gave up 0 bases and V 3 bases, and 4 bases lay outside the gene matches. Germline assignment: CDR1 LNHDA and CDR2 SQIVND (reference sequence). The CDR3 DNA reads as TGTGCCAGTAGTATCCCGGACAGGGCCTCCTACGAGCAGTACTTC. It is translated as CASSIPDRASYEQYF.

This chain links TRBV7-3 with TRBJ2-3; TRBD2 aligns across 10 bases. Germline values: CDR1 SGHTA, CDR2 FQGTGA. J was trimmed by 3 bases and V by 1 base; bases with no gene match: 7. The CDR3 has 17 residues. The CDR3 coding sequence is TGTGCCAGCAGCTTAAGGGCTAGCGGGAGCTGGACAGATACGCAGTATTTT. It specifies CASSLRASGSWTDTQYF. The whole variable domain, filled in from reference TRBV7-3 and TRBJ2-3, reads GAGVSQTPSNKVTEKGKYVELRCDPISGHTALYWYRQSLGQGPEFLIYFQGTGAADDSGLPNDRFFAVRPEGSVSTLKIQRTERGDSAVYLCASSLRASGSWTDTQYFGPGTRLTVL.

This clone was observed a few times. The V gene is TRBV7-9, the J gene TRBJ2-1; TRBD2 might be the D (6 bases). CDR3 length equals 11 residues. The V gene lost 4 bases and the J gene lost 10 bases, with 8 bases spanning the gap. Germline V gives CDR1 SEHNR, CDR2 FQNEAQ (reference sequence). The CDR3 reads CASSSGGEQFF. CDR3 in DNA: TGTGCCAGCAGCTCTGGGGGGGAGCAGTTCTTC.